What follows are 18 T cell receptor beta chains derived from one specimen sequenced in a study of shared clonotypes between healthy human individuals. The protocol was immunoSEQ multiplex PCR, while the TCRdb copy is restricted to in-frame clones and leaves out a portion. Of some 470,000 clones in the sample, approximately 80% are singletons; the top ten hold approximately 13%. What was sequenced was PBMCs. The receptors originated from a woman in her thirties or forties in good health. Some clones in this sample may be carry-over from other donors' samples.

The chain employs TRBV5-4 and TRBJ2-2, with TRBD2 identical over 11 bases. This CDR3 is 16 amino acids long. Germline V gene data show CDR1 as SGHNT and CDR2 as YYREEE (reference sequence). V gave up 3 bases and J gave up 7 bases; unmatched junction bases: 8. CDR3 in DNA: TGTGCCAGCAGCTCCCGGACTAGCGGGCAGGTCGGGGAGCTGTTTTTT. Translated: CASSSRTSGQVGELFF.

V gene TRBV25-1 combines with J gene TRBJ2-6; 7 nucleotides agree with TRBD1. CDR3 length equals 17 residues. Per germline, CDR1 MGHDK and CDR2 SYGVNS. J was trimmed by 0 bases and V by 2 bases; bases with no gene match: 4. The CDR3 region has the DNA TGTGCCAGCAGTGAAATCACAGGGGCCTCTGGGGCCAACGTCCTGACTTTC. Its translation is CASSEITGASGANVLTF.

The chain employs TRBV11-2 and TRBJ1-2; D may be TRBD1 (6 bases). The germline V and J ends were trimmed by 4 bases and 2 bases, with 14 bases remaining between them. Germline V gene lookup returns CDR1 SGHAT and CDR2 FQNNGV. This CDR3 has 15 residues. In DNA form, the CDR3 reads TGTGCCAGCAGCTCGACAGGAAACTTCAACTATGGCTACACCTTC. Protein sequence: CASSSTGNFNYGYTF.

The chain carries TRBV30 and TRBJ2-3, with 11 bases matching TRBD2. Unmatched junction bases numbered 8, after V lost 0 bases and J lost 6 bases. The V gene's germline CDR1 is GTSNPN and CDR2 SVGIG (reference sequence). The CDR3 spans 16 residues. The CDR3 region has the DNA TGTGCCTGGAGTGTTGGGGGTAGCGGGAGGGCCGATACGCAGTATTTT. Its translation is CAWSVGGSGRADTQYF. The full variable domain, with the rest looked up from reference TRBV30 and TRBJ2-3, is SQTIHQWPATLVQPVGSPLSLECTVEGTSNPNLYWYRQAAGRGLQLLFYSVGIGQISSEVPQNLSASRPQDRQFILSSKKLLLSDSGFYLCAWSVGGSGRADTQYFGPGTRLTVL.

V and J are TRBV7-9 and TRBJ2-7; D may match TRBD1 or TRBD2 (5 bases each). V was trimmed by 4 bases and J by 1 base, leaving 17 bases between them. The CDR3 loop spans 16 amino acids. Germline V gene lookup returns CDR1 SEHNR and CDR2 FQNEAQ (reference sequence). In DNA, the CDR3 is TGTGCCAGCAGCTCGGCCAACTGGGGGATTTCCTACGAGCAGTACTTC. Encoded protein: CASSSANWGISYEQYF.

A few counts support this clone. J is TRBJ2-3 and V is TRBV4-2, with 8 positions matching TRBD2. V trimming: 1 base; J trimming: 4 bases; junction bases outside the gene matches: 7. Germline V lookup: CDR1 LGHNA, CDR2 YNFKEQ. CDR3 length: 16 amino acids. The CDR3 region is CASSQGSGGGADTQYF. The CDR3 bases are TGTGCCAGCAGCCAAGGGTCCGGGGGGGGAGCAGATACGCAGTATTTT.

This clone has only a few counts. The V and J genes are TRBV2 and TRBJ1-2; 9 bases line up with TRBD1. V trimming: 7 bases; J trimming: 7 bases; junction bases outside the gene matches: 7. CDR3 length: 13 amino acids. CDR1 is SNHLY, CDR2 FYNNEI, per germline. This CDR3 reads CASIRDRDSGYTF. The DNA for the CDR3 is TGTGCCAGCATCCGGGACAGGGACTCTGGCTACACCTTC.

The V and J genes are TRBV2 and TRBJ2-5; 7 bases agree with TRBD1. The J segment lost 0 bases and the V segment lost 6 bases, leaving 7 bases of the junction unmatched. The CDR3 covers 15 residues. CDR1 SNHLY and CDR2 FYNNEI come from the germline V gene. The DNA for the CDR3 is TGTGCCAGCAGCGCCTCGACAGGGTACCAAGAGACCCAGTACTTC. Its protein product is CASSASTGYQETQYF.

The gene calls are TRBV28 and TRBJ2-7; TRBD1 matches 8 bases. This CDR3 is 14 amino acids long. J was trimmed by 4 bases and V by 6 bases; bases with no gene match: 8. Germline V gives CDR1 MDHEN, CDR2 SYDVKM. CDR3 DNA sequence: TGTGCCAGCAGACTGACAGGGGAAATTTACGAGCAGTACTTC. Its protein is CASRLTGEIYEQYF.

J is TRBJ2-7 and V is TRBV30, with 7 positions matching TRBD2. The CDR3 contains 12 residues. Per germline, CDR1 GTSNPN and CDR2 SVGIG (reference sequence). V was pared by 4 bases and J by 4 bases, with 4 bases of the junction left unmatched. CDR3 nucleotide sequence: TGTGCCTGGAAAAGGGAGGGATACGAGCAGTACTTC. Its protein is CAWKREGYEQYF.

The V call is TRBV5-6, the J call TRBJ1-2; the D gene is possibly TRBD1 (5 bases). This CDR3 is built from 13 residues. The germline V gene encodes CDR1 SGHDT and CDR2 YYEEEE. V lost 4 bases, J lost 4 bases, and 11 bases lay in between. Written as DNA, the CDR3 is TGTGCCAGCAGCACCGGGACGGTCTATGGCTACACCTTC. Its translation is CASSTGTVYGYTF.

This chain connects TRBV7-9 to TRBJ2-2, with a weak D call TRBD1 (6 bases). This CDR3 is 12 amino acids long. V lost 5 bases and J lost 6, with 7 bases in between. Germline loops: CDR1 SEHNR, CDR2 FQNEAQ (reference sequence). The CDR3 sequence: CASSRQAGELFF. As DNA, the CDR3 is TGTGCCAGCAGCAGACAGGCCGGGGAGCTGTTTTTT.

V usage is TRBV5-1 and J usage is TRBJ1-4; the D gene is possibly TRBD1 (5 bases). Germline CDR1 reads SGHRS; CDR2 reads YFSETQ. V dropped 3 bases and J dropped 6 bases, with 24 bases sitting between them. The CDR3 spans 18 residues. The chain's CDR3 is CASSSPQGVLRGDEKLFF. As DNA, the CDR3 is TGCGCCAGCAGCTCCCCCCAAGGGGTCCTCAGAGGGGATGAAAAACTGTTTTTT.

This sequence joins TRBV30 and TRBJ2-1, with TRBD2 identical over 7 bases. Germline CDR1 is GTSNPN and CDR2 is SVGIG (reference sequence). With V trimmed by 0 bases and J by 2 bases, 4 bases remained unmatched. This CDR3 contains 15 residues. CDR3 amino acids: CAWSVPAGPYNEQFF. CDR3 sequence (DNA): TGTGCCTGGAGTGTACCAGCGGGGCCCTACAATGAGCAGTTCTTC.

This clone was observed a few times. V gene TRBV30 combines with J gene TRBJ1-4; 8 bases map to TRBD1. The V gene end was trimmed by 2 bases and the J gene end by 6 bases; junction bases not matched to a gene: 8. Germline CDR1 and CDR2: GTSNPN and SVGIG (reference sequence). The CDR3 covers 15 residues. The CDR3 DNA reads as TGTGCCTGGAGTCGAAAACAGGGGGGGGATGAAAAACTGTTTTTT. Residues: CAWSRKQGGDEKLFF.

This clone was observed a handful of times. The chain couples TRBV4-2 to TRBJ2-1; TRBD2 matches at 9 bases. The CDR3 has 16 residues. The junction had 7 bases not matched to a gene; V was cut back by 0 bases and J by 7 bases. Germline lookup yields CDR1 LGHNA and CDR2 YNFKEQ. The CDR3 here is CASSQEAAGGGNEQFF. DNA of the CDR3: TGTGCCAGCAGCCAAGAAGCAGCGGGAGGTGGAAATGAGCAGTTCTTC.

This clone was detected only a few times. The chain combines TRBV30 with TRBJ1-4; no reliable D call. CDR1 GTSNPN and CDR2 SVGIG come from the germline V gene (reference sequence). With 0 bases removed from V and 7 bases from J, the gap between germline ends came to 12 bases. The CDR3 has 14 amino acids. The CDR3 nucleotides read TGTGCCTGGAGTGTCGGAGTTTCTAGTGAAAAACTGTTTTTT. It codes for CAWSVGVSSEKLFF.

The chain couples TRBV6-4 to TRBJ2-2, with 10 bases fitting TRBD2. CDR3 length: 20 amino acids. Per the germline V gene, CDR1 is MRHNA and CDR2 is SNTAGT. The trim removed 2 bases at V and 2 bases at J, leaving 14 bases unmatched. DNA of the CDR3: TGTGCCAGCAGTGACAAAGCGGGAGGGCTCCAATACTCAAACACCGGGGAGCTGTTTTTT. Translating gives CASSDKAGGLQYSNTGELFF.